Below, 5 T cell receptor beta chains from the same sample are listed, as sequenced in a study of cytomegalovirus exposure and HLA in healthy donors. Primers included in the PCR were 60 Vbeta and 13 Jbeta primers. Measured with immunoSEQ multiplex PCR; TCRdb has only the in-frame clones, and not every one. The sample holds about 150,000 clones, around 66% seen once. Sequencing used PBMCs. Receptors were obtained from a woman in her twenties or thirties in good health and CMV-seropositive.

This rearrangement joins TRBV28 to TRBJ1-1; D is unclear. The ends were cut back, 6 bases at V and 0 bases at J, with 17 bases in the middle. The CDR3 totals 16 residues. Germline V gives CDR1 MDHEN, CDR2 SYDVKM. The CDR3 sequence: CASRTLTWSLNTEAFF. CDR3 nucleotide sequence: TGTGCCAGCAGGACCTTGACTTGGTCACTGAACACTGAAGCTTTCTTT.

The chain uses TRBV29-1 and TRBJ2-2, with 10 bases aligning to TRBD2. Germline V CDR1 and CDR2: SQVTM, ANQGSEA. The CDR3 is made up of 16 amino acids. The V gene end was trimmed by 4 bases and the J gene end by 0 bases; junction bases not matched to a gene: 5. The CDR3 loop is CSVARLAGPNTGELFF. CDR3 bases: TGCAGCGTTGCAAGACTAGCGGGCCCGAACACCGGGGAGCTGTTTTTT.

This clone was seen once. A read error may produce the germline difference seen at one junction end. The V gene is TRBV5-1, the J gene TRBJ2-7, with TRBD1 matching over 10 bases. CDR1 and CDR2 (germline): SGHRS, YFSETQ. CDR3 length: 15 amino acids. The CDR3 is CASRLGGQGSYEQYF. In DNA, the CDR3 is TGCGCCAGCAGGTTGGGGGGACAGGGGTCCTACGAGCAGTACTTC.

The J gene is TRBJ1-4, the V gene TRBV9, with 10 bases aligning to TRBD1. CDR1 and CDR2 (germline): SGDLS, YYNGEE. The CDR3 totals 16 residues. Trimming took 4 bases from V and 3 from J; bases not matched to a gene: 6. CDR3 nucleotides: TGTGCCAGCAGCCTCGGGACAGGGGATCCTAATGAAAAACTGTTTTTT. Translation: CASSLGTGDPNEKLFF.

CDR3 nucleotide sequence: TGCGCCAGCAGCTCCGTGGCCAGCTCTGGGGCCAACGTCCTGACTTTC. This sequence encodes CASSSVASSGANVLTF. The gene calls are TRBV5-1 and TRBJ2-6; D unresolved. Germline CDR1 and CDR2: SGHRS and YFSETQ. The V end lost 3 bases, the J end lost 0 bases, and 10 bases lay between the germline ends. This CDR3 is 16 amino acids long.